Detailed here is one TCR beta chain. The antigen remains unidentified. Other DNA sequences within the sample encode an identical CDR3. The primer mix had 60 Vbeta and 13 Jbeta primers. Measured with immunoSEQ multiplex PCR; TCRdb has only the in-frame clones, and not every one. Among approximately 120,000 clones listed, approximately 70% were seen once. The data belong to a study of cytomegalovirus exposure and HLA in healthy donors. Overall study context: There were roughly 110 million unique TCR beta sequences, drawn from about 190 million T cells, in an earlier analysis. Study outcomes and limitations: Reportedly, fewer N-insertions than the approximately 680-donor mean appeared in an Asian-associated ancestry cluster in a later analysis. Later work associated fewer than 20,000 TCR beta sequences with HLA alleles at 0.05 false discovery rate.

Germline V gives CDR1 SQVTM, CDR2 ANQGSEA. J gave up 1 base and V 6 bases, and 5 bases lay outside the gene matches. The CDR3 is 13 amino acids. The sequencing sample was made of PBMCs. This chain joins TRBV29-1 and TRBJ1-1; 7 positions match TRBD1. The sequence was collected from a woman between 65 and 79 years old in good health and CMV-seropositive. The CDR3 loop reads CSVLGQSNTEAFF. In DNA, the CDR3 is TGCAGCGTGTTGGGACAGTCGAACACTGAAGCTTTCTTT. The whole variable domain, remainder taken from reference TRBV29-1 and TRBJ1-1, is SAVISQKPSRDICQRGTSLTIQCQVDSQVTMMFWYRQQPGQSLTLIATANQGSEATYESGFVIDKFPISRPNLTFSTLTVSNMSPEDSSIYLCSVLGQSNTEAFFGQGTRLTVV.